The following is a T cell receptor beta chain sequence with its context. This sample was taken from a study of blood T cell repertoires in COVID-19. Study at large: Italy, Spain and the United States were the sources of the convalescent and acute COVID-19 samples.

In the original analysis: Reference gene primer amplification yielded estimated nucleated cell counts. Method: immunoSEQ multiplex PCR; TCRdb's copy keeps in-frame clones and lacks some. Clone size and the V and J calls come from that table; the DNA yielded D and trimming. The table lists around 60,000 clones, about 80% of them singletons. Seattle-derived patients entered the study during active infection and were followed longitudinally. Sequencing was done on a sample of peripheral blood. This sequence originates from a man aged 25-40 years with COVID-19, enrolled during active disease.

The CDR3 here is CASSPAAGASYEQYF. CDR3 sequence (DNA): TGCGCCAGCAGCCCGGCAGCGGGGGCCTCCTACGAGCAGTACTTC. The chain combines TRBV5-1 with TRBJ2-7, with TRBD2 identical over 8 bases. The CDR3 runs to 15 residues. V was pared by 4 bases and J by 0 bases, with 6 bases of the junction left unmatched. Per the germline V gene, CDR1 is SGHRS and CDR2 is YFSETQ.